This T cell receptor beta chain was documented in a study of Ad26.COV2.S vaccination and SARS-CoV-2 variants. This clone has only one observation. The CDR3 covers 14 residues. Sample treatment: roughly 18 received Ad26.COV2.S at low or high dose, single or two shots; roughly five received placebo; per-sample allocation not given. The samples date from day 63 after the first vaccine or placebo injection. Method: immunoSEQ multiplex PCR; TCRdb's copy keeps in-frame clones and lacks some. The sample contains approximately 360,000 clones, roughly 80% of which appear only once. This TCR was recovered from a person between 18 and 65 years old who received the Ad26.COV2.S COVID-19 vaccine or a placebo. The gene calls are TRBV21-1 and TRBJ1-1; whether TRBD1, the table's D call, matches the DNA was not checked. TRBV21-1 is a listed pseudogene. This sample comprised peripheral blood, obtained in a trial of Ad26.COV2.S vaccine versus placebo. DNA of the CDR3: TGTGCCAGCAGCTCCACAACCCAGGGAACTGAAGCTTTCTTT. Its protein product is CASSSTTQGTEAFF.